This entry lists 25 T cell receptor beta chains sequenced from one sample in a study of T cells in Graves' hyperthyroidism and ophthalmopathy. It was RNA transcripts that yielded the amplified TCR beta CDR3 regions. An initial round of RT-PCR targeting the TCR CDR3 relied on the HTBI primer set. MiXCR, run by TCRdb on the multiplex PCR reads, gives a single entry per CDR3 protein. The sample records around 600,000 distinct CDR3 sequences, about 15% being singletons. Sequencing was performed on blood. These receptor sequences come from a woman in her forties or fifties with Graves' ophthalmopathy.

The sample holds many counts of this clonotype. The chain couples TRBV7-8 to TRBJ1-1, with TRBD1 identical over 7 bases. V was clipped by 5 bases and J by 4 bases; unmatched bases: 16. The CDR3 sequence is 17 residues long. Germline V gene lookup returns CDR1 SGHVS and CDR2 FQNEAQ. CDR3 sequence (DNA): TGTGCCAGCAGCATCTCATCCGGGACAGAATCATTCACTGAAGCTTTCTTT. As protein: CASSISSGTESFTEAFF.

This clonotype was recorded many times. J is TRBJ2-1 and V is TRBV20-1; 7 positions match TRBD2. CDR1 and CDR2 (germline): DFQATT, SNEGSKA (reference sequence). Trimming took 6 bases from V and 0 from J; bases not matched to a gene: 8. This CDR3 has 15 amino acids. CDR3 region: CSATTSLSSYNEQFF. In DNA, the CDR3 is TGCAGTGCGACGACTAGCCTTAGCTCCTACAATGAGCAGTTCTTC.

This clonotype was found many times. The chain links TRBV6-1 to TRBJ2-1, with 11 positions matching TRBD2. This CDR3 has 18 amino acids. V lost 6 bases to trimming and J lost 0 bases; unmatched junction nucleotides: 10. Germline CDR1 MNHNS, CDR2 SASEGT. For the CDR3, the DNA is TGTGCCAGCAGCCGACGGACTAGCGGGCGGAGCTCCTACAATGAGCAGTTCTTC. It translates to CASSRRTSGRSSYNEQFF.

This clonotype was seen repeatedly, ten times or more. The rearrangement links TRBV29-1 to TRBJ1-1, with D possibly matching TRBD1 (5 bases). The CDR3 extends over 14 amino acids. The germline V and J ends were trimmed by 7 bases and 0 bases, with 15 bases remaining between them. Per the germline V gene, CDR1 is SQVTM and CDR2 is ANQGSEA. The CDR3 loop reads CSGTDSFMNTEAFF. CDR3 bases: TGCAGCGGTACCGACAGTTTCATGAACACTGAAGCTTTCTTT.

The chain is built from TRBV10-3 and TRBJ1-2; D ambiguous. The CDR3 loop spans 15 amino acids. Germline V CDR1 and CDR2: ENHRY, SYGVKD. V lost 2 bases and J 2 bases, leaving 12 bases between the germline ends. The CDR3 sequence is CAISELTDGNYGYTF. The DNA of the CDR3 is TGTGCCATCAGTGAGCTTACAGACGGAAACTATGGCTACACCTTC.

This clonotype was counted between two and nine times. This sequence joins TRBV19 and TRBJ2-1, with D unresolved. The CDR3 is 16 amino acids. Deletions cut 1 base from V and 7 bases from J, with 17 bases between. Germline CDR1 reads LNHDA; CDR2 reads SQIVND (reference sequence). DNA for the CDR3: TGTGCCAGTAGTATAGTAGGCAAGGTCACCTCTAATGAGCAGTTCTTC. Translation gives CASSIVGKVTSNEQFF.

Remarks on this clonotype: A much larger clone differs from this one at a single base, so this may be a read error. The V call is TRBV27, the J call TRBJ1-5, with 7 bases identical to TRBD1. In germline, CDR1 is MNHEY, CDR2 SMNVEV (reference sequence). This CDR3 contains 14 residues. The CDR3 nucleotides are TGTGCCGGCAGTTTAAGGGCAGGGGGTCAGCCCCAGCATTTT. Residues: CAGSLRAGGQPQHF.

The chain couples TRBV5-1 to TRBJ2-1; D remains ambiguous. CDR3 size: 13 residues. V was pared by 4 bases and J by 10 bases, with 15 bases between. Germline-derived CDR1 and CDR2 are SGHRS and YFSETQ. The CDR3 is CASSQFTTSEQFF. The CDR3 nucleotides are TGCGCCAGCAGCCAGTTTACAACCTCGGAGCAGTTCTTC. The full variable domain, with the rest looked up from reference TRBV5-1 and TRBJ2-1, is KAGVTQTPRYLIKTRGQQVTLSCSPISGHRSVSWYQQTPGQGLQFLFEYFSETQRNKGNFPGRFSGRQFSNSRSEMNVSTLELGDSALYLCASSQFTTSEQFFGPGTRLTVL.

The sample holds a few counts of this clonotype. The chain combines TRBV2 with TRBJ2-1, with D perhaps TRBD2 (5 bases). V was clipped by 8 bases and J by 3 bases, with 17 bases between them. This CDR3 has 15 amino acids. Germline V lookup: CDR1 SNHLY, CDR2 FYNNEI. The CDR3 DNA sequence: TGTGCCAGCTGTAATTTGGGAGAAATCTACAATGAGCAGTTCTTC. Protein: CASCNLGEIYNEQFF.

The table lists this clonotype with a few counts. The V call is TRBV29-1, the J call TRBJ2-1; 10 nucleotides agree with TRBD2. Trimming took 8 bases from V and 6 from J; bases not matched to a gene: 7. Germline values: CDR1 SQVTM, CDR2 ANQGSEA. This CDR3 comprises 13 residues. As DNA, the CDR3 is TGCAGCATACTAGCGGGAAGAAGCAATGAGCAGTTCTTC. It encodes CSILAGRSNEQFF.

The sample holds many counts of this clonotype. This sequence joins TRBV20-1 and TRBJ1-5, with D unclear. The CDR3 loop spans 14 amino acids. The V end was cut by 0 bases, the J end by 7 bases, with 13 bases between. Germline assignment: CDR1 DFQATT and CDR2 SNEGSKA (reference sequence). The CDR3 spells CSAREVGSEQPQHF. In nucleotides, the CDR3 is TGCAGTGCTAGAGAGGTTGGCAGCGAGCAGCCCCAGCATTTT.

In its sample, this clonotype was seen many times. This chain uses TRBV27 with TRBJ2-1; 9 positions agree with TRBD2. J was trimmed by 5 bases and V by 2 bases; bases with no gene match: 4. The CDR3 consists of 15 residues. Germline-derived CDR1 and CDR2 are MNHEY and SMNVEV (reference sequence). The CDR3 loop is CASSLRIAGDNEQFF. CDR3 nucleotide sequence: TGTGCCAGCAGTTTAAGGATAGCGGGAGACAATGAGCAGTTCTTC.

In its sample, this clonotype was seen many times. The chain has TRBV5-1 and TRBJ1-1, with D possibly TRBD1 on 5 matching bases. Trimming pared 0 bases from V and 1 base from J, leaving 16 bases between. Germline values: CDR1 SGHRS, CDR2 YFSETQ. The CDR3 consists of 17 residues. CDR3 DNA: TGCGCCAGCAGCTTGGCCGCCTTGGGACGGGGGAACACTGAAGCTTTCTTT. Translating it yields CASSLAALGRGNTEAFF. The full variable domain, its missing parts supplied by reference TRBV5-1 and TRBJ1-1, is KAGVTQTPRYLIKTRGQQVTLSCSPISGHRSVSWYQQTPGQGLQFLFEYFSETQRNKGNFPGRFSGRQFSNSRSEMNVSTLELGDSALYLCASSLAALGRGNTEAFFGQGTRLTVV.

The V gene is TRBV7-9, the J gene TRBJ1-1, with D perhaps TRBD1 (5 bases). The germline gives CDR1 SEHNR, CDR2 FQNEAQ (reference sequence). The V and J ends lost 7 bases and 1 base respectively, with 13 bases between them. CDR3 length: 14 residues. CDR3 sequence (DNA): TGTGCCAGCACGAAGGACACGCGGAACACTGAAGCTTTCTTT. It specifies CASTKDTRNTEAFF. The full variable domain, rest sourced from reference TRBV7-9 and TRBJ1-1, is DTGVSQNPRHKITKRGQNVTFRCDPISEHNRLYWYRQTLGQGPEFLTYFQNEAQLEKSRLLSDRFSAERPKGSFSTLEIQRTEQGDSAMYLCASTKDTRNTEAFFGQGTRLTVV.

This clonotype was detected many times. The rearrangement links TRBV11-1 to TRBJ2-7; 8 nucleotides match TRBD2. The CDR3 spans 17 residues. V lost 0 bases, J lost 1 base, and 8 bases stayed unmatched. Germline CDR1 and CDR2: SGHAT and FQDESV (reference sequence). CDR3 nucleotides: TGTGCCAGCAGCTTAGCGGCCGCCTTAGCGGGATCCTACGAGCAGTACTTC. Translated: CASSLAAALAGSYEQYF.

The V and J genes are TRBV6-1 and TRBJ1-4; the D is unclear. CDR3 length: 14 residues. Per the germline V gene, CDR1 is MNHNS and CDR2 is SASEGT. V was shortened by 5 bases and J by 5 bases, with 12 bases between the two germline ends. CDR3 amino acids: CASSFTDGNEKLFF. The CDR3 DNA is TGTGCCAGCAGTTTCACGGATGGGAATGAAAAACTGTTTTTT.

This clonotype showed up just a few times. This chain uses TRBV7-9 with TRBJ1-5; the D is unclear. V was shortened by 1 base and J by 5 bases, with 9 bases between the two germline ends. The V gene's germline CDR1 is SEHNR and CDR2 FQNEAQ (reference sequence). CDR3 length equals 14 residues. CDR3 DNA: TGTGCCAGCAGCTTAGGACCCCGGCATCAGCCCCAGCATTTT. Residues: CASSLGPRHQPQHF.

This clonotype was seen repeatedly, ten times or more. The gene calls are TRBV20-1 and TRBJ1-2; D is unresolved. From germline, CDR1 is DFQATT and CDR2 SNEGSKA (reference sequence). Deletions cut 6 bases from V and 3 bases from J, with 17 bases between. This CDR3 comprises 14 residues. CDR3 coding DNA: TGCAGTGCCACAGATGGGGTGGGATACTATGGCTACACCTTC. The encoded protein is CSATDGVGYYGYTF.

The J gene is TRBJ2-1, the V gene TRBV7-9; 10 bases agree with TRBD2. The CDR3 has 15 amino acids. The V segment lost 1 base and the J segment 10 bases; nucleotides outside the gene matches: 7. From germline, CDR1 is SEHNR and CDR2 FQNEAQ (reference sequence). Here the CDR3 reads CASSLVLGLAPEQFF. CDR3 DNA sequence: TGTGCCAGCAGCTTAGTTTTGGGACTAGCGCCAGAGCAGTTCTTC.

This clonotype was seen many times. This chain connects TRBV15 to TRBJ1-3; 8 positions agree with TRBD1. Germline V lookup: CDR1 LNHNV, CDR2 YYDKDF (reference sequence). Trimming took 8 bases from V and 7 from J; bases not matched to a gene: 13. The CDR3 length is 15 residues. The CDR3 DNA sequence: TGTGCCACCGAGGATAGACAGGGGATGAGGAACACCATATATTTT. Translated: CATEDRQGMRNTIYF.

Ten or more counts support this clonotype. The CDR3 sequence: CASSVASNQPQHF. The CDR3 nucleotides read TGTGCCAGCAGTGTTGCTAGCAATCAGCCCCAGCATTTT. This sequence joins TRBV2 and TRBJ1-5; D call uncertain. Trimming stripped 4 bases from V and 0 bases from J, with 4 bases between. Germline CDR1 is SNHLY and CDR2 is FYNNEI. This CDR3 has 13 amino acids.

This clonotype was seen ten or more times. The V gene is TRBV27, the J gene TRBJ2-3, with D hard to call. Trimming removed 4 bases from V and 8 bases from J, with 10 bases in between. Germline V CDR1 and CDR2: MNHEY, SMNVEV (reference sequence). The CDR3 length is 12 residues. The CDR3 is CASSSSVRTQYF. The CDR3 bases are TGTGCCAGCAGTTCTTCCGTCCGTACGCAGTATTTT.

CDR3 DNA sequence: TGTGCCTGGGGAGGTACTGGAACCGGGGAGCTGTTTTTT. It specifies CAWGGTGTGELFF. The chain recombines TRBV30 with TRBJ2-2, with a weak D call TRBD2 (5 bases). V gave up 5 bases and J gave up 5 bases, with 12 bases separating them. CDR3 length: 13 residues. Per the germline V gene, CDR1 is GTSNPN and CDR2 is SVGIG (reference sequence).

This clonotype was counted ten times or more. The genes are TRBV28 and TRBJ2-3, with 14 bases matching TRBD2. The V segment lost 5 bases and the J segment 4 bases; nucleotides outside the gene matches: 8. The CDR3 has 17 amino acids. Germline CDR1 and CDR2: MDHEN and SYDVKM. CDR3 residues: CASSPGLAGGGPDTQYF. DNA for the CDR3: TGTGCCAGCAGTCCCGGACTAGCGGGAGGAGGGCCAGATACGCAGTATTTT.

The table lists this clonotype with many counts. This rearrangement joins TRBV20-1 to TRBJ1-1, with D perhaps TRBD1 (6 bases). Between the trimmed V and J ends, which lost 0 bases and 4 bases, there was a span of 15 bases. Per germline, CDR1 DFQATT and CDR2 SNEGSKA (reference sequence). The CDR3 runs 15 residues. The CDR3 sequence is CSARDIPGGVTEAFF. The CDR3 DNA sequence: TGCAGTGCTAGAGATATCCCCGGGGGCGTCACTGAAGCTTTCTTT.